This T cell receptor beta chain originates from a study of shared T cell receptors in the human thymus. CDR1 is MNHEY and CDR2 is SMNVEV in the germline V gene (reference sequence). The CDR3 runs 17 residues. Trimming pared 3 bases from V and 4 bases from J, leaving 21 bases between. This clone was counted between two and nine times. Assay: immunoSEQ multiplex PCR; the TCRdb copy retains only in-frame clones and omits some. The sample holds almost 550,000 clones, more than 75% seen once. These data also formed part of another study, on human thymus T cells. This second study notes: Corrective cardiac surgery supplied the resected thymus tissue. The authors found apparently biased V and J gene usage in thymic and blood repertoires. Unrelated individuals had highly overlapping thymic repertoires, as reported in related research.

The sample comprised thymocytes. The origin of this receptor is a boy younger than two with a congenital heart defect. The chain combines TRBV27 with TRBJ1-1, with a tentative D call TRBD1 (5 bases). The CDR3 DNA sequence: TGTGCCAGCAGTTTTAGGGGCGGGGGACGGTCGTTCACTGAAGCTTTCTTT. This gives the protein CASSFRGGGRSFTEAFF.